The 15 T cell receptor beta chains below were found in one sample sequenced in a study of blood T cell repertoires in COVID-19. Sequencing was performed with immunoSEQ multiplex PCR; in TCRdb, only in-frame clones are kept and a portion is missing. The sample yields 180,000 or so clones, around 85% seen once. Material for sequencing was peripheral blood. Receptors originate from a man in his sixties with acute or convalescent COVID-19.

V and J are TRBV15 and TRBJ1-1; D gene uncertain. The CDR3 covers 15 residues. Trimming left V 1 base short and J 1 base short, with 10 bases between. In germline, CDR1 is LNHNV, CDR2 YYDKDF (reference sequence). The CDR3 here is CATSRGALRNTEAFF. In DNA form, the CDR3 reads TGTGCCACCAGCAGAGGGGCGCTACGGAACACTGAAGCTTTCTTT.

About this clone: Other DNA sequences within the sample encode an identical CDR3. CDR3 bases: TGTGCCAGCAGTTACGCAGGGGGGGAAAAACTGTTTTTT. Translation gives CASSYAGGEKLFF. V usage is TRBV6-5 and J usage is TRBJ1-4; 7 nucleotides align to TRBD1. This CDR3 has 13 residues. J lost 8 bases, V lost 2 bases, and 2 bases had no gene match. Germline V gene data show CDR1 as MNHEY and CDR2 as SVGAGI.

This chain joins TRBV30 and TRBJ2-3; possible D gene TRBD2, 6 bases. Germline CDR1 reads GTSNPN; CDR2 reads SVGIG (reference sequence). CDR3 length: 14 amino acids. Between the trimmed V and J ends, which lost 2 bases and 7 bases, there was a span of 16 bases. CDR3 nucleotide sequence: TGTGCCTGGAGTAGGGACTTCTCCATTTATACGCAGTATTTT. This encodes CAWSRDFSIYTQYF.

This rearrangement joins TRBV28 to TRBJ2-1, with 13 bases matching TRBD2. V was clipped by 4 bases and J by 7 bases; unmatched bases: 7. Germline CDR1 reads MDHEN; CDR2 reads SYDVKM. This CDR3 has 16 residues. The CDR3 loop is CASSSPTSGRGNEQFF. Here the CDR3 DNA reads TGTGCCAGCAGTTCCCCTACTAGCGGGAGGGGGAATGAGCAGTTCTTC.

The rearrangement links TRBV2 to TRBJ1-4, with D perhaps TRBD1 (6 bases). The V end lost 7 bases, the J end lost 8 bases, and 17 bases lay between the germline ends. This CDR3 is built from 14 residues. Per germline, CDR1 SNHLY and CDR2 FYNNEI. CDR3 sequence: CASTPQGGGEKLFF. CDR3 sequence (DNA): TGTGCCAGCACCCCACAGGGTGGGGGAGAAAAACTGTTTTTT.

The chain employs TRBV7-9 and TRBJ2-7; 7 nucleotides agree with TRBD1. The CDR3 length is 15 residues. Germline V gene sequence: CDR1 SEHNR, CDR2 FQNEAQ (reference sequence). The trim removed 5 bases at V and 2 bases at J, leaving 9 bases unmatched. CDR3 nucleotide sequence: TGTGCCAGCAGCACGAAGCTCGGGACAGCCTACGAGCAGTACTTC. This sequence encodes CASSTKLGTAYEQYF.

This chain joins TRBV11-2 and TRBJ2-5; D call uncertain. The V and J ends lost 5 bases and 4 bases respectively, with 8 bases between them. The V gene's germline CDR1 is SGHAT and CDR2 FQNNGV. This CDR3 has 12 amino acids. The CDR3 sequence: CASSLAGETQYF. The CDR3 nucleotides are TGTGCCAGCAGCCTGGCAGGAGAGACCCAGTACTTC. The entire variable domain, with the rest obtained from reference TRBV11-2 and TRBJ2-5, is as follows: EAGVAQSPRYKIIEKRQSVAFWCNPISGHATLYWYQQILGQGPKLLIQFQNNGVVDDSQLPKDRFSAERLKGVDSTLKIQPAKLEDSAVYLCASSLAGETQYFGPGTRLLVL.

This chain uses TRBV29-1 with TRBJ2-2; no definite D call. V lost 8 bases and J lost 2, with 6 bases in between. This CDR3 is 11 amino acids long. Germline loops: CDR1 SQVTM, CDR2 ANQGSEA. The DNA for the CDR3 is TGCAGCCTTGTAAACACCGGGGAGCTGTTTTTT. Encoded protein: CSLVNTGELFF.

V is TRBV15 and J is TRBJ2-1; 8 bases are shared with TRBD1. CDR3 length: 16 amino acids. The V gene end was trimmed by 4 bases and the J gene end by 6 bases; junction bases not matched to a gene: 11. Germline V gives CDR1 LNHNV, CDR2 YYDKDF (reference sequence). CDR3 sequence reads: CATSTRPGQDANEQFF. As DNA, the CDR3 is TGTGCCACCAGCACCCGTCCGGGACAGGACGCCAATGAGCAGTTCTTC.

This chain connects TRBV19 to TRBJ2-5; TRBD1 might be the D (6 bases). With 3 bases removed from V and 5 bases from J, the gap between germline ends came to 10 bases. Per the germline V gene, CDR1 is LNHDA and CDR2 is SQIVND (reference sequence). The CDR3 length is 13 residues. The CDR3 sequence: CASSIGGGETQYF. The CDR3, as DNA: TGTGCCAGTAGTATTGGGGGCGGGGAGACCCAGTACTTC.

The chain combines TRBV28 with TRBJ2-1; TRBD2 matches 7 bases. Trimming removed 7 bases from V and 10 bases from J; junction bases left unmatched: 16. Per germline, CDR1 MDHEN and CDR2 SYDVKM. This CDR3 is 15 amino acids long. CDR3 sequence: CASTSGGRINVEQFF. The CDR3 DNA is TGTGCCAGCACCTCCGGGGGGAGGATCAATGTGGAGCAGTTCTTC.

V is TRBV7-6 and J is TRBJ2-1; TRBD2 matches at 14 bases. CDR1 and CDR2 (germline): SGHVS, FNYEAQ. The V segment lost 4 bases and the J segment 8 bases; nucleotides outside the gene matches: 7. The CDR3 contains 16 residues. Here the CDR3 reads CASSSPRLAGGYEQFF. The CDR3, as DNA: TGTGCCAGCAGCTCCCCGCGACTAGCGGGAGGGTATGAGCAGTTCTTC.

Points on this clone: One end of the junction does not line up with germline, which may come from a read error. V and J are TRBV6-5 and TRBJ2-1; 12 bases align to TRBD2. The CDR3 runs to 15 residues. The germline V gene encodes CDR1 MNHEY and CDR2 SVGAGI. The CDR3, as DNA: TGTGCCAGCAGTCGAGGGACTAGCGGGTACAGTGAGCAGTTCTTC. It codes for CASSRGTSGYSEQFF.

V and J are TRBV18 and TRBJ2-7, with D tentatively TRBD1 (6 bases). Germline-derived CDR1 and CDR2 are KGHSH and LQKENI. The CDR3 covers 13 residues. V was shortened by 2 bases and J by 7 bases, with 12 bases between the two germline ends. The CDR3 loop is CASSPSGTPEQYF. The CDR3 nucleotides are TGTGCCAGCTCACCATCCGGGACACCAGAGCAGTACTTC.

The chain uses TRBV29-1 and TRBJ2-5; no reliable D call. Germline CDR1 SQVTM, CDR2 ANQGSEA. CDR3 length: 16 amino acids. Trimming cost V 4 bases and J 1 base, with 19 bases left between them. The chain's CDR3 is CSVAPGFSRSQETQYF. CDR3 DNA: TGCAGCGTTGCCCCCGGGTTTAGCAGATCCCAAGAGACCCAGTACTTC. The full variable domain, rest sourced from reference TRBV29-1 and TRBJ2-5, is SAVISQKPSRDICQRGTSLTIQCQVDSQVTMMFWYRQQPGQSLTLIATANQGSEATYESGFVIDKFPISRPNLTFSTLTVSNMSPEDSSIYLCSVAPGFSRSQETQYFGPGTRLLVL.